The following is a T cell receptor beta chain sequence with its context. The data are from a study of blood T cell repertoires in COVID-19. Looking at the study overall: Specimens from acute and convalescent COVID-19 originated in the United States, Italy and Spain. The cDNA or gDNA used as material had been derived from T cells, B-cell-depleted T cells, or PBMCs.

Trimming took 6 bases from V and 9 from J; bases not matched to a gene: 7. Germline CDR1 reads SQVTM; CDR2 reads ANQGSEA. The CDR3 runs to 12 residues. Source study methods: Reference gene primers were amplified, and this amplification served to estimate nucleated cell counts. Profiling relied on immunoSEQ multiplex PCR, and the TCRdb table lists in-frame clones only, not all of them. For V, J and clone size, that table is used; D and trimming come from the DNA. The sample shows 200,000 to 250,000 clones, 84% of them seen only once. The sequencing input was peripheral blood. This sequence originates from a man aged 30 to 45 with active or convalescent COVID-19. The chain joins TRBV29-1 to TRBJ2-1, with 8 bases that match TRBD2. The DNA for the CDR3 is TGCAGCGTCGACACTAGCGGTGGTGAGCAGTTCTTC. The encoded protein is CSVDTSGGEQFF.